The source of this T cell receptor beta chain is a study of T cells expressing NK-cell markers. In the study overall: Sorted CD3+CD56+NKG2C+, CD3+CD56+NKG2C- and CD3+CD56-NKG2C+ T cells supplied TCR beta repertoires.

As to this clonotype: Its target is unknown.

Study results and limitations: For six donors, the dominant NKG2C+ clonotypes made up roughly 1.0-7.0% of their CD8+ T cells. HCMV specificity of expanded NKG2C+ T cell clones remained unclear.

TCR beta cDNA was generated via 5'RACE template switching incorporating UMIs. TCRdb reprocessed the 5' RACE reads; each CDR3 protein has one entry and no DNA is given. Its table lists about 410,000 distinct CDR3 sequences. This CDR3 contains 13 residues. Looked up from germline, CDR1 is SGHRS and CDR2 is YFSETQ. This receptor was taken from a woman aged 50 to 65 in good health. Input material: blood T cells: a sorted CD56 or NKG2C T cell subset, CD4+ or CD8+ T cells, or bulk PBMC T cells (not recorded which). The chain has TRBV5-1 and TRBJ2-3; TCRdb names TRBD2, which stays unverified in the absence of DNA. The CDR3 sequence is CASSISGPDTQYF.